These 30 T cell receptor beta chains were sequenced from one sample in a study of cytomegalovirus exposure and HLA in healthy donors (dated by TCRdb to about 2017). The library was obtained by the immunoSEQ multiplex PCR assay. A mixture of 60 forward primers for TCR Vbeta segments and 13 reverse primers for TCR Jbeta segments was used in the multiplex PCR. In TCRdb, the immuneACCESS table is reduced to in-frame sequences with V and J assigned. These tables do not hold every clone; where another copy was compared, an unresolved V gene accounts for under half, and the others remain unexplained. A total of around 170,000 clones appear in this sample, around three quarters of them only once. 1.5% to 1.9% of the sample is taken by the ten largest. Sequencing input: PBMCs. The receptor source for this set is a man aged 35 to 55 in good health and CMV-seronegative.

V and J are TRBV6-5 and TRBJ2-7; D is perhaps TRBD1 (7 bases). The V end was cut by 4 bases, the J end by 7 bases, with 17 bases between. This CDR3 has 14 amino acids. From germline, CDR1 is MNHEY and CDR2 SVGAGI. The CDR3: CASSSSRGTWEQYF. The DNA for the CDR3 is TGTGCCAGCAGTTCAAGCAGGGGGACTTGGGAGCAGTACTTC.

This sequence joins TRBV5-1 and TRBJ2-2; D is possibly TRBD1 (5 bases). Deletions cut 0 bases from V and 6 bases from J, with 12 bases between. This CDR3 spans 15 amino acids. The germline CDR1 and CDR2 sequences are SGHRS and YFSETQ. CDR3 amino acids: CASSLVQGSAGELFF. The CDR3 region has the DNA TGCGCCAGCAGCTTGGTCCAGGGAAGCGCCGGGGAGCTGTTTTTT.

This rearrangement joins TRBV19 to TRBJ1-1; 7 bases fit TRBD1. With V trimmed by 5 bases and J by 4 bases, 4 bases remained unmatched. CDR1 is LNHDA, CDR2 SQIVND, per germline (reference sequence). There are 13 residues in the CDR3. The CDR3 DNA reads TGTGCCAGTAGTCCCAGGGGGGCCACTGAAGCTTTCTTT. Its protein is CASSPRGATEAFF. The complete variable domain, with remaining parts taken from reference TRBV19 and TRBJ1-1, reads DGGITQSPKYLFRKEGQNVTLSCEQNLNHDAMYWYRQDPGQGLRLIYYSQIVNDFQKGDIAEGYSVSREKKESFPLTVTSAQKNPTAFYLCASSPRGATEAFFGQGTRLTVV.

This clone was picked up a small number of times. The V call is TRBV30, the J call TRBJ2-7; TRBD1 agrees at 9 bases. The CDR3 contains 14 residues. The germline gives CDR1 GTSNPN, CDR2 SVGIG (reference sequence). The V and J ends lost 5 bases and 2 bases, in that order; junction bases with no gene match: 7. CDR3 residues: CAWGTGTGTYEQYV. In DNA form, the CDR3 reads TGTGCCTGGGGAACCGGGACAGGGACCTACGAGCAGTACGTC.

The V and J genes are TRBV2 and TRBJ2-5; a weak D match, TRBD2 (5 bases). CDR3 length: 14 residues. Trimming stripped 8 bases from V and 0 bases from J, with 13 bases between. Germline V gene lookup returns CDR1 SNHLY and CDR2 FYNNEI. The CDR3 is CASQDSSYQETQYF. In DNA, the CDR3 is TGTGCCAGCCAGGACTCTTCGTACCAAGAGACCCAGTACTTC. The variable domain in full, completed from reference TRBV2 and TRBJ2-5, reads EPEVTQTPSHQVTQMGQEVILRCVPISNHLYFYWYRQILGQKVEFLVSFYNNEISEKSEIFDDQFSVERPDGSNFTLKIRSTKLEDSAMYFCASQDSSYQETQYFGPGTRLLVL.

The chain couples TRBV19 to TRBJ2-7; D not resolved. Looked up from germline, CDR1 is LNHDA and CDR2 is SQIVND (reference sequence). CDR3 size: 13 residues. V lost 4 bases and J 2 bases, leaving 9 bases between the germline ends. The CDR3 DNA is TGTGCCAGTAGTACGACAAATACCTACGAGCAGTACTTC. It is translated as CASSTTNTYEQYF.

V usage is TRBV18 and J usage is TRBJ2-2, with TRBD2 identical over 7 bases. CDR1 is KGHSH, CDR2 LQKENI, per germline. The CDR3 loop spans 16 amino acids. V dropped 2 bases and J dropped 5; count of bases not matched to a gene: 8. The CDR3 DNA is TGTGCCAGCTCACCAGGGGCTAGCGGAGGGACCGGGGAGCTGTTTTTT. Protein sequence: CASSPGASGGTGELFF.

The chain couples TRBV5-1 to TRBJ2-3; D gene ambiguous. The CDR3 covers 14 residues. V lost 0 bases and J 2 bases, leaving 7 bases between the germline ends. Germline lookup yields CDR1 SGHRS and CDR2 YFSETQ. This CDR3 reads CASSLGGPTDTQYF. Written as DNA, the CDR3 is TGCGCCAGCAGCTTGGGTGGGCCCACAGATACGCAGTATTTT.

This clone turned up a few times. The V and J genes are TRBV6-6 and TRBJ2-1, with 12 bases that match TRBD2. The germline gives CDR1 MNHNY, CDR2 SVGAGI (reference sequence). Trimming cost V 7 bases and J 7 bases; bases outside gene matches: 8. The CDR3 is 15 residues long. The CDR3: CASTLTSGSSNEQFF. The DNA for the CDR3 is TGTGCCAGCACTCTGACTAGCGGGAGTAGTAATGAGCAGTTCTTC.

The chain links TRBV19 to TRBJ2-1, with 7 bases identical to TRBD2. Germline CDR1 LNHDA, CDR2 SQIVND (reference sequence). With 6 bases clipped from V and 6 bases from J, the junction kept 11 bases outside the gene matches. This CDR3 region has 15 residues. The CDR3 sequence is CASSLLRGKGNEQFF. DNA for the CDR3: TGTGCCAGTAGCCTCTTGCGGGGGAAGGGCAATGAGCAGTTCTTC.

A single count supports this clone. The rearrangement links TRBV19 to TRBJ2-1; 9 positions agree with TRBD2. This CDR3 is built from 15 residues. From germline, CDR1 is LNHDA and CDR2 SQIVND (reference sequence). Unmatched junction bases numbered 8, after V lost 7 bases and J lost 4 bases. The CDR3 DNA reads as TGTGCCAGTACCCCCGGGACTAGCTTGTACAATGAGCAGTTCTTC. This encodes CASTPGTSLYNEQFF. The full variable domain, rest sourced from reference TRBV19 and TRBJ2-1, is DGGITQSPKYLFRKEGQNVTLSCEQNLNHDAMYWYRQDPGQGLRLIYYSQIVNDFQKGDIAEGYSVSREKKESFPLTVTSAQKNPTAFYLCASTPGTSLYNEQFFGPGTRLTVL.

The rearrangement links TRBV9 to TRBJ1-2, with D maybe TRBD1 (5 bases). Per germline, CDR1 SGDLS and CDR2 YYNGEE. V lost 1 base to trimming and J lost 8 bases, with 9 bases between them. This CDR3 contains 12 residues. This CDR3 is CASSVQGYGYTF. In DNA form, the CDR3 reads TGTGCCAGCAGCGTACAGGGATACGGCTACACCTTC.

This chain uses TRBV18 with TRBJ1-5; 11 bases agree with TRBD1. The CDR3 consists of 14 residues. V lost 3 bases and J lost 7; bases outside the gene matches: 2. CDR1 is KGHSH, CDR2 LQKENI, per germline. The CDR3 DNA reads TGTGCCAGCTCACCCGGGACAGGGGGACAGCCCCAGCATTTT. This encodes CASSPGTGGQPQHF. Supplemented by reference TRBV18 and TRBJ1-5, the full variable domain reads NAGVMQNPRHLVRRRGQEARLRCSPMKGHSHVYWYRQLPEEGLKFMVYLQKENIIDESGMPKERFSAEFPKEGPSILRIQQVVRGDSAAYFCASSPGTGGQPQHFGDGTRLSIL.

The V and J genes are TRBV4-1 and TRBJ1-2; tentatively, D is TRBD1 (5 bases). V shed 0 bases and J shed 14 bases, with 16 bases lying between them. This CDR3 is 13 amino acids long. Germline CDR1 reads MGHRA; CDR2 reads YSYEKL. CDR3 sequence: CASSQDGTGAETF. In DNA form, the CDR3 reads TGCGCCAGCAGCCAAGATGGAACAGGCGCGGAAACCTTC.

The V call is TRBV5-1, the J call TRBJ2-7, with 7 bases aligning to TRBD1. CDR3 length: 16 amino acids. Per germline, CDR1 SGHRS and CDR2 YFSETQ. Germline trimming cut 1 base from V and 2 bases from J; bases unmatched to any gene: 9. DNA of the CDR3: TGCGCCAGCAGCTTGCCGAACCCGGGACAGACCTACGAGCAGTACTTC. This codes for CASSLPNPGQTYEQYF.

This chain links TRBV6-1 with TRBJ2-7, with D perhaps TRBD2 (5 bases). The germline gives CDR1 MNHNS, CDR2 SASEGT. The ends were cut back, 4 bases at V and 6 bases at J, with 13 bases in the middle. There are 13 residues in the CDR3. The CDR3 reads CASSAKGGLEQYF. CDR3 nucleotide sequence: TGTGCCAGCAGTGCGAAAGGAGGACTCGAGCAGTACTTC.

The chain links TRBV5-1 to TRBJ2-1; tentatively, D is TRBD2 (7 bases). V lost 3 bases to trimming and J lost 5 bases, with 21 bases between them. The CDR3 length is 17 residues. CDR1 and CDR2 (germline): SGHRS, YFSETQ. DNA for the CDR3: TGCGCCAGCAGCTATGAGCCGGGGGCAGCGGGGAACAATGAGCAGTTCTTC. It specifies CASSYEPGAAGNNEQFF.

The genes are TRBV28 and TRBJ1-1; D gene ambiguous. The CDR3 has 13 residues. Germline values: CDR1 MDHEN, CDR2 SYDVKM. The germline V and J ends were trimmed by 7 bases and 6 bases, with 15 bases remaining between them. The CDR3 spells CASIRGSRAEAFF. CDR3 coding DNA: TGTGCCAGCATACGGGGATCGAGGGCTGAAGCTTTCTTT.

J is TRBJ2-7 and V is TRBV28; TRBD1 matches 7 bases. Trimming took 6 bases from V and 3 from J; bases not matched to a gene: 11. Germline V gene data show CDR1 as MDHEN and CDR2 as SYDVKM. The CDR3 has 15 amino acids. The CDR3 spells CASSQAPGQYYEQYF. DNA of the CDR3: TGTGCCAGCAGCCAAGCCCCGGGACAGTACTACGAGCAGTACTTC.

This rearrangement joins TRBV28 to TRBJ2-7, with 8 nucleotides matching TRBD1. The CDR3 covers 14 residues. The V segment lost 6 bases and the J segment 0 bases; nucleotides outside the gene matches: 4. The V gene's germline CDR1 is MDHEN and CDR2 SYDVKM. The CDR3 bases are TGTGCCAGCAGCTGGACAGGGCCCTCCTACGAGCAGTACTTC. Its protein product is CASSWTGPSYEQYF.

The V call is TRBV28, the J call TRBJ1-2; D ambiguous. The V and J ends lost 5 bases and 2 bases respectively, with 9 bases between them. The germline V gene encodes CDR1 MDHEN and CDR2 SYDVKM. This CDR3 comprises 13 residues. Written as DNA, the CDR3 is TGTGCCAGCAGTGGCACCACGAACTATGGCTACACCTTC. This gives the protein CASSGTTNYGYTF.

The gene calls are TRBV29-1 and TRBJ2-5, with D possibly being TRBD1 (5 bases). Germline CDR1 and CDR2: SQVTM and ANQGSEA. This CDR3 region has 13 residues. V lost 8 bases to trimming and J lost 5 bases, with 18 bases between them. The CDR3 loop reads CSSLRGKGETQYF. The CDR3 DNA follows: TGCAGCTCTCTAAGGGGAAAGGGGGAGACCCAGTACTTC.

The chain employs TRBV4-1 and TRBJ2-2; 16 nucleotides match TRBD2. With V trimmed by 4 bases and J by 6 bases, 2 bases remained unmatched. The V gene's germline CDR1 is MGHRA and CDR2 YSYEKL. CDR3 length: 16 residues. CDR3 bases: TGCGCCAGCAGCCCGGGGACTAGCGGGAGGGCCGGGGAGCTGTTTTTT. Translated: CASSPGTSGRAGELFF.

The CDR3 DNA reads TGTGCCAGTAGTATGGGGGCAGGTAACACTGAAGCTTTCTTT. Its translation is CASSMGAGNTEAFF. The chain couples TRBV19 to TRBJ1-1; tentatively, D is TRBD1 (6 bases). V was clipped by 3 bases and J by 2 bases, with 10 bases between them. The CDR3 length is 14 residues. Germline lookup yields CDR1 LNHDA and CDR2 SQIVND (reference sequence).

The gene calls are TRBV29-1 and TRBJ2-7; D remains unclear. The V gene's germline CDR1 is SQVTM and CDR2 ANQGSEA. Deletions cut 2 bases from V and 7 bases from J, with 9 bases between. The CDR3 consists of 11 residues. The chain's CDR3 is CSVEWQLEQYV. In nucleotides, the CDR3 is TGCAGCGTTGAATGGCAGCTGGAGCAGTACGTC.

The chain joins TRBV2 to TRBJ1-1; D gene ambiguous. CDR1 and CDR2 from the germline V gene are SNHLY and FYNNEI. Deletions cut 4 bases from V and 6 bases from J, with 18 bases between. This CDR3 is 15 amino acids long. CDR3 sequence: CASSAAGLSSAEAFF. The DNA of the CDR3 is TGTGCCAGCAGTGCTGCTGGACTGTCAAGCGCTGAAGCTTTCTTT.

This clone was counted only a few times. The V and J genes are TRBV6-5 and TRBJ2-7; 12 positions agree with TRBD2. Germline V CDR1 and CDR2: MNHEY, SVGAGI. J was trimmed by 2 bases and V by 6 bases; bases with no gene match: 5. The CDR3 is 15 residues long. The CDR3 nucleotides read TGTGCCAGCAGCCGACTAGCGGGAGCGACCTACGAGCAGTACTTC. This gives the protein CASSRLAGATYEQYF.

As concerns this clone: One end of the junction fails to match germline, which may point to a read error. J is TRBJ2-7 and V is TRBV4-2; D may be TRBD2 (7 bases). The CDR3 runs 15 residues. The V gene's germline CDR1 is LGHNA and CDR2 YNFKEQ. CDR3 in DNA: TGTGCCAGCAGCCAAGATGGAGGGGGGGGATACGAGCAGCACTTC. Protein product: CASSQDGGGGYEQHF.

The rearrangement uses TRBV27 and TRBJ2-5; no clear D gene. CDR1 is MNHEY, CDR2 SMNVEV, per germline (reference sequence). Trimming removed 2 bases from V and 3 bases from J, with 7 bases in between. The CDR3 loop spans 13 amino acids. For the CDR3, the DNA is TGTGCCAGCAGTTTACGTCGGGAAGAGACCCAGTACTTC. This gives the protein CASSLRREETQYF.

This clone came up once. The chain employs TRBV11-2 and TRBJ2-7, with D possibly being TRBD1 (5 bases). Trimming removed 3 bases at V and 7 bases at J, with 22 bases between. Germline CDR1 and CDR2: SGHAT and FQNNGV. This CDR3 has 16 residues. CDR3 region: CASSFLRGRTTREQYF. In DNA, the CDR3 is TGTGCCAGCAGCTTCCTGAGAGGCCGGACAACTCGGGAGCAGTACTTC.